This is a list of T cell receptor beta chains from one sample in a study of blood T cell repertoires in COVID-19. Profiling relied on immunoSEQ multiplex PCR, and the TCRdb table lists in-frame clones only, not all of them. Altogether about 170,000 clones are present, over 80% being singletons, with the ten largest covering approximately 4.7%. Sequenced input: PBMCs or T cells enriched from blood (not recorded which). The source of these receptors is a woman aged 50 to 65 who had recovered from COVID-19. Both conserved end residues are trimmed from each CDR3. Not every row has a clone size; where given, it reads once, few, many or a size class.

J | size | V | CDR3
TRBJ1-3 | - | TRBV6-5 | ASREGGGPGNTIY
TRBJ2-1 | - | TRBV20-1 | SASLAMDEQF
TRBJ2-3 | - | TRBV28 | ASRTGGAGDTQY
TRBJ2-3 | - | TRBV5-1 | ASSPEGHYTQY
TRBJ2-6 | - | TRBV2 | ASRVGSGANVLT
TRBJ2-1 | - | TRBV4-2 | ASSPGLAGGSSYNEQF
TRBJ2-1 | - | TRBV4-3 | ASSSQAGGVSNEQF
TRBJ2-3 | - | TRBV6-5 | ASSFSTLSTDTQY
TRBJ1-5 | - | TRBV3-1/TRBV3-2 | ASSQDSDQPQH
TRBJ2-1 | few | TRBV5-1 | ASSLGQVGPYNEQF
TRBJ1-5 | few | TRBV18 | ASSPGGGNQPQH
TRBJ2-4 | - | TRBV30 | AWSDDRAGNIQY
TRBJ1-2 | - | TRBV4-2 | ASSQDQRRNNYGYT
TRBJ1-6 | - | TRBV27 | ASRNRGTGDPPLH
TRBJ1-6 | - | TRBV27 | ASKAVSYNSPLH
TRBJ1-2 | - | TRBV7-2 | ASSRDRGPNYGYT
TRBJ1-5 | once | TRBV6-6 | ASSLGTGNNQPQH
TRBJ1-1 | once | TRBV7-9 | ASSLGAGLRSTEAF
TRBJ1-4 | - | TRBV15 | ATSRDRTVREKLF
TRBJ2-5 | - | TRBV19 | ASSALVQETQY
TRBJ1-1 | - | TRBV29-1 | SVAPGLVEAF
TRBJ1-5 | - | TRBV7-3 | ASSLTRVSNQPQH
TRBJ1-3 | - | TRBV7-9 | ASSQRGAGNTIY
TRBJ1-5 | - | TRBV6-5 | ASRRRQGFQPQH
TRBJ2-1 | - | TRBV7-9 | ASSPRTSGGVTYNEQF
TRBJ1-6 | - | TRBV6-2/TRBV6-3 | ASSYLNSPLH
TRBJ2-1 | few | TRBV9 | ASSPRAGGTYNEQF
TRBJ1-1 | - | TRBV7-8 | ASSSRQGVWTEAF
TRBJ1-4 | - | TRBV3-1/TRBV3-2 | ASSRQEGTGNEKLF
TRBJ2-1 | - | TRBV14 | ASSQDRRGGSNEQF
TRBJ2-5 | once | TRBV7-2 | ASSLQGQETQY
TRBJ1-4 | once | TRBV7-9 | ASSPRTGSGTTNEKLF
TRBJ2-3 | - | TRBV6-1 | ASSEWHQGSDTQY
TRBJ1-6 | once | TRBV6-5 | ASSYTVYNSPLH
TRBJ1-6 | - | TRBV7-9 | ASSPTGRGSPLH
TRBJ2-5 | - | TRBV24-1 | ATSDGLRDFETQY
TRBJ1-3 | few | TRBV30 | AWMGSSSGNTIY
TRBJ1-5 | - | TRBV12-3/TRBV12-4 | ASSHSLNQPQH
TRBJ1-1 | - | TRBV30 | AWSVGGALNTEAF
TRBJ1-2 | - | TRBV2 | ASRPGLGSGYT
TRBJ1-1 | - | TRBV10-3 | AISDNSRGEGAHPISEAF
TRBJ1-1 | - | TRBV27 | ASTQVQGKAF
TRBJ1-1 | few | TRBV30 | AGRKNTEAF
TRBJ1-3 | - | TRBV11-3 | ASSPGFLGNTIY
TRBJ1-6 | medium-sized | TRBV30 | AWTEAYLNSPLH
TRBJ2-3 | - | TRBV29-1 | SVEGASGISDTQY
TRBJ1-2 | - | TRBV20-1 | SSSGQAAQT
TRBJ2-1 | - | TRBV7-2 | ASSPRQGAYNEQF
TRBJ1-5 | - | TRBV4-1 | ASSQERGLQPQH
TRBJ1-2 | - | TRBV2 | ASSPQGTHNYGYT
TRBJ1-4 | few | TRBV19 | ASGIRVEKLF
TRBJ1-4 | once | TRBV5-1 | ASSQMAGVTNEKLF